The 8 T cell receptor beta chains listed next were all sequenced from one sample in a study of T cell repertoires in cytomegalovirus infection. TCRdb re-analysed the reads in MiXCR, keeping a single row per CDR3 protein. The data show approximately 1,000,000 distinct CDR3 sequences, with 31% seen just once and around an eighth held by the top ten. Their specific antigens are unknown. The specimen comprised cultured CD8+ T cells from PBMCs, sampled from culture after CMV antigen stimulation. The receptors stem from a human donor in good health (CMV status not recorded). Some clones in this sample may be carry-over from other donors' samples.

This clonotype was seen ten or more times. This chain links TRBV7-9 with TRBJ1-1; D may be TRBD1 (5 bases). Trimming left V 3 bases short and J 6 bases short, with 11 bases between. This CDR3 has 13 residues. Germline CDR1 SEHNR, CDR2 FQNEAQ (reference sequence). CDR3 coding DNA: TGTGCCAGCAGCTTTCAGGGTTGGGCTGAAGCTTTCTTT. Its protein product is CASSFQGWAEAFF.

The genes are TRBV6-5 and TRBJ1-2; 10 positions match TRBD1. V lost 1 base, J lost 7 bases, and 0 bases stayed unmatched. The CDR3 spans 13 residues. The germline CDR1 and CDR2 sequences are MNHEY and SVGAGI. The CDR3 DNA follows: TGTGCCAGCAGTTACTGGACAGGGGGTGGCTACACCTTC. This encodes CASSYWTGGGYTF.

This clonotype was detected many times. The chain links TRBV7-6 to TRBJ2-5, with TRBD2 matching 9 bases. The CDR3 loop spans 17 amino acids. V shed 5 bases, J shed 1 base, and the junction held 11 bases outside the gene matches. Germline lookup yields CDR1 SGHVS and CDR2 FNYEAQ. CDR3 bases: TGTGCCAGCAGCCTAATATCGCGGGGGGGTATCCAAGAGACCCAGTACTTC. It is translated as CASSLISRGGIQETQYF.

This clonotype was seen repeatedly, ten times or more. The chain employs TRBV19 and TRBJ1-1, with D perhaps matching TRBD1 (6 bases). The CDR3 has 14 amino acids. Germline CDR1 LNHDA, CDR2 SQIVND (reference sequence). Trimming cost V 5 bases and J 0 bases, with 10 bases left between them. In nucleotides, the CDR3 is TGTGCCAGTAGTCTACAGGGTATGAACACTGAAGCTTTCTTT. It encodes CASSLQGMNTEAFF.

This clonotype was seen only once. This chain joins TRBV18 and TRBJ2-7, with 7 bases lining up with TRBD1. The CDR3 length is 12 residues. Per the germline V gene, CDR1 is KGHSH and CDR2 is LQKENI. V was clipped by 2 bases and J by 6 bases; unmatched bases: 1. CDR3 sequence: CASSPRGPEQYF. Here the CDR3 DNA reads TGTGCCAGCTCACCAAGGGGGCCCGAGCAGTACTTC. Together with reference TRBV18 and TRBJ2-7, the CDR3 gives the full variable domain: NAGVMQNPRHLVRRRGQEARLRCSPMKGHSHVYWYRQLPEEGLKFMVYLQKENIIDESGMPKERFSAEFPKEGPSILRIQQVVRGDSAAYFCASSPRGPEQYFGPGTRLTVT.

On this clonotype itself: The junction does not match germline at one end; this may be a read error. This chain joins TRBV27 and TRBJ1-5; D gene ambiguous. CDR3 length equals 13 residues. CDR1 MNHEY and CDR2 SMNVEV come from the germline V gene (reference sequence). CDR3 DNA sequence: TGTGTCAGCAGTCACGACCCGGATCAGCCCCAGCATTTT. This sequence encodes CVSSHDPDQPQHF.

This clonotype was seen a few times. This chain joins TRBV7-9 and TRBJ2-5; D ambiguous. This CDR3 comprises 14 residues. The germline V gene encodes CDR1 SEHNR and CDR2 FQNEAQ (reference sequence). The germline V and J ends were trimmed by 5 bases and 4 bases, with 14 bases remaining between them. The CDR3 nucleotides are TGTGCCAGCAGCCATCCCTGGAAGGGAGAGACCCAGTACTTC. Translation gives CASSHPWKGETQYF.

The rearrangement links TRBV6-2 or TRBV6-3 to TRBJ2-4; a possible D gene is TRBD1 (6 bases). Between the trimmed V and J ends, which lost 2 bases and 4 bases, there was a span of 15 bases. Germline lookup yields CDR1 MNHEY and CDR2 SVGEGT. The CDR3 covers 16 residues. This CDR3 is CASSYPWDIGKNIQYF. The DNA of the CDR3 is TGTGCCAGCAGTTACCCCTGGGACATAGGTAAAAACATTCAGTACTTC.